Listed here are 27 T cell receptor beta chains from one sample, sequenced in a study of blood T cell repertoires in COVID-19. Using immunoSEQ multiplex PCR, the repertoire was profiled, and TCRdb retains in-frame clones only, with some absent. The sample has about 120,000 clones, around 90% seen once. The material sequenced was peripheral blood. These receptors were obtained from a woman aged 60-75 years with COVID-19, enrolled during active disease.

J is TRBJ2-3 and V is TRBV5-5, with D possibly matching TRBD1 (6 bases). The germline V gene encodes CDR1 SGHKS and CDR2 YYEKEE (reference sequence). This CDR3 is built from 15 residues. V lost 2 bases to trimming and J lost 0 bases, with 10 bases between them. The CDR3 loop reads CASSLGGPSTDTQYF. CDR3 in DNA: TGTGCCAGCAGCTTAGGGGGACCAAGCACAGATACGCAGTATTTT.

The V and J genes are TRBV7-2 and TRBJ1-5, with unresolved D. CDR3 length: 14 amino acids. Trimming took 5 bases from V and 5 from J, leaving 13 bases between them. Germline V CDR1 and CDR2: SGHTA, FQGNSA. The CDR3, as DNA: TGTGCCAGCAGCGGATCGGGTGCGCATCAGCCCCAGCATTTT. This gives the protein CASSGSGAHQPQHF.

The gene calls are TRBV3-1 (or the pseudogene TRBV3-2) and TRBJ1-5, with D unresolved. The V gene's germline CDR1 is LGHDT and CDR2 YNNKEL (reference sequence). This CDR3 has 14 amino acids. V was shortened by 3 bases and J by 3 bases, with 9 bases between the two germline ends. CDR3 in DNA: TGTGCCAGCAGCCAGGGAGGCGCCAATCAGCCCCAGCATTTT. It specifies CASSQGGANQPQHF.

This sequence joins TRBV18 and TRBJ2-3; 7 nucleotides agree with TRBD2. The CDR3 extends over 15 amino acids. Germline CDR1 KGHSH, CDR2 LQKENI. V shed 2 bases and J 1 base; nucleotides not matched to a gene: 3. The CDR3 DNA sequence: TGTGCCAGCTCACCAGAGCGGGGAGGCACAGATACGCAGTATTTT. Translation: CASSPERGGTDTQYF.

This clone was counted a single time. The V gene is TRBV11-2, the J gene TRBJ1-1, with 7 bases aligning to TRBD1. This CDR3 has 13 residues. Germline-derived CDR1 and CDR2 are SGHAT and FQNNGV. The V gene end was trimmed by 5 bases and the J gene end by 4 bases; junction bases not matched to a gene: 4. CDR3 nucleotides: TGTGCCAGCAGCACAAGGACAGGCACTGAAGCTTTCTTT. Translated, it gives CASSTRTGTEAFF.

In DNA, the CDR3 is TGTGCCAGCTCACCTTCCCCGTCCCCCGGTCCGGGTAACACTGAAGCTTTCTTT. Translating it yields CASSPSPSPGPGNTEAFF. The chain couples TRBV18 to TRBJ1-1; D unclear. The CDR3 runs to 18 residues. Trimming stripped 3 bases from V and 2 bases from J, with 22 bases between. The germline gives CDR1 KGHSH, CDR2 LQKENI.

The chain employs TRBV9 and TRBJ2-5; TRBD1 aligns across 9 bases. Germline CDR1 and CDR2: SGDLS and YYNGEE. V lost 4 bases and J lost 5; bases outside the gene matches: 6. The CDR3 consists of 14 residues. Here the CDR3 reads CASSPFGQGETQYF. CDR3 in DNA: TGTGCCAGCAGCCCTTTCGGACAGGGGGAGACCCAGTACTTC.

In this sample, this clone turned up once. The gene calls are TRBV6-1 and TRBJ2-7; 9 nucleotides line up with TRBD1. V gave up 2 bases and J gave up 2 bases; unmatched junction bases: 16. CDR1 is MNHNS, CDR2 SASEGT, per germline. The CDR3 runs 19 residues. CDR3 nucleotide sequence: TGTGCCAGCAGTGAACCCCGGGACAGGGTTTTTAGCAGGACCTACGAGCAGTACTTC. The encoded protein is CASSEPRDRVFSRTYEQYF.

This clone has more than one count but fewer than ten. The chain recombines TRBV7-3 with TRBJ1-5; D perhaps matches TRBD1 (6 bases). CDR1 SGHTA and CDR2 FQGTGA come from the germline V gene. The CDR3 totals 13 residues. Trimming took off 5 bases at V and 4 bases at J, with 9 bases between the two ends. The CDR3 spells CASSVDRNQPQHF. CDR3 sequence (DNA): TGTGCCAGCAGCGTAGACAGGAATCAGCCCCAGCATTTT. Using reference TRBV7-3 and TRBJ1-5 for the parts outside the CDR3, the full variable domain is GAGVSQTPSNKVTEKGKYVELRCDPISGHTALYWYRQSLGQGPEFLIYFQGTGAADDSGLPNDRFFAVRPEGSVSTLKIQRTERGDSAVYLCASSVDRNQPQHFGDGTRLSIL.

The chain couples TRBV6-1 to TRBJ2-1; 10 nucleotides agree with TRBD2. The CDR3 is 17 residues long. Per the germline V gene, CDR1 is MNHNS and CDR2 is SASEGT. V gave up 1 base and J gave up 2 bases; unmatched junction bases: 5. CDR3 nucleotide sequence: TGTGCCAGCAGTGAAGGGGTTCTAGCGGGGGCCTACAATGAGCAGTTCTTC. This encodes CASSEGVLAGAYNEQFF.

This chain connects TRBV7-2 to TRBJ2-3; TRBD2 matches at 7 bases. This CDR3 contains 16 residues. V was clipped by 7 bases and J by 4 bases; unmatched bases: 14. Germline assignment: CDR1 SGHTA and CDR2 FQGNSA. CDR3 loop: CASIPRYLAGADTQYF. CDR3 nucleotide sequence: TGTGCCAGCATCCCCCGGTATCTGGCGGGGGCAGATACGCAGTATTTT.

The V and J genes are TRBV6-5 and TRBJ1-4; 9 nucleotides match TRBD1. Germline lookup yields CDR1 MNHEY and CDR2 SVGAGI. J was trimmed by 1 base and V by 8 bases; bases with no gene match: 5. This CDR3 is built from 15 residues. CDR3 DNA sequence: TGTGCCAGCCGCGGACAGGGGAGAACTAATGAAAAACTGTTTTTT. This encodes CASRGQGRTNEKLFF.

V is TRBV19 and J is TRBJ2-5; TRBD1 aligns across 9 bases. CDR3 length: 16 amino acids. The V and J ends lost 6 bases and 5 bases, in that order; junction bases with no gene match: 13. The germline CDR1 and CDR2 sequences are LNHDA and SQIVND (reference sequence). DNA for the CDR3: TGTGCCAGTAGAACTACGGCTACAGGGGGCCAGGAGACCCAGTACTTC. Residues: CASRTTATGGQETQYF. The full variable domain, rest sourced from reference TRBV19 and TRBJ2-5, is DGGITQSPKYLFRKEGQNVTLSCEQNLNHDAMYWYRQDPGQGLRLIYYSQIVNDFQKGDIAEGYSVSREKKESFPLTVTSAQKNPTAFYLCASRTTATGGQETQYFGPGTRLLVL.

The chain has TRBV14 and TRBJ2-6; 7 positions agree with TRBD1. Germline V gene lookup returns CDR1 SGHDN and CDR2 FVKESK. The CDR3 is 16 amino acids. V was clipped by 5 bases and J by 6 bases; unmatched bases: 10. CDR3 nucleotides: TGTGCCAGCAGCGGGGACAGAGGATTTATGGCCAACGTCCTGACTTTC. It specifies CASSGDRGFMANVLTF.

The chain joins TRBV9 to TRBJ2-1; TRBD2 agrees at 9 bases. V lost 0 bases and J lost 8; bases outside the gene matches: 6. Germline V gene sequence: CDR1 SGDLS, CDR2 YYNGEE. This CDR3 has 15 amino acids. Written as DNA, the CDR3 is TGTGCCAGCAGCGTAGGCGCGGGGGGGCCCCATGAGCAGTTCTTC. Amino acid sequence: CASSVGAGGPHEQFF.

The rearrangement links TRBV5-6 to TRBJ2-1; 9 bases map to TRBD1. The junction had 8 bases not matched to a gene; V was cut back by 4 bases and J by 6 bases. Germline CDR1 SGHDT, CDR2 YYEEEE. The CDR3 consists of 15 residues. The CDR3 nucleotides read TGTGCCAGCAGCAGCGGACAGGGGATTCCCAATGAGCAGTTCTTC. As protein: CASSSGQGIPNEQFF.

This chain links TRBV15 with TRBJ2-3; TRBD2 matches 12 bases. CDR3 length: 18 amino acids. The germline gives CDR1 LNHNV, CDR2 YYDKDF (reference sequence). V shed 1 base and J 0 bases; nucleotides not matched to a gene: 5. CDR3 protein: CATSRGLAGGQSTDTQYF. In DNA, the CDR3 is TGTGCCACCAGCAGAGGCCTAGCGGGGGGGCAGAGCACAGATACGCAGTATTTT.

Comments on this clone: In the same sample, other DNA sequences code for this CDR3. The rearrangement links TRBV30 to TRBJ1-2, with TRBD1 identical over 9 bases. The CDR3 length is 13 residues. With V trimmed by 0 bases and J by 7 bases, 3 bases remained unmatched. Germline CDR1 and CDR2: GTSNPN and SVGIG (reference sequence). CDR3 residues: CAWSVQGAGGYTF. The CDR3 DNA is TGTGCCTGGAGTGTACAGGGGGCCGGTGGCTACACCTTC.

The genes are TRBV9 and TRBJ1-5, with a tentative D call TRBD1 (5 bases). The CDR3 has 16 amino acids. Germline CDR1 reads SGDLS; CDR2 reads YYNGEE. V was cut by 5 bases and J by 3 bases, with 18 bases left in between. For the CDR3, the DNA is TGTGCCAGCAGTCCTGGGGCGGAAGACGCCAATCAGCCCCAGCATTTT. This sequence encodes CASSPGAEDANQPQHF.

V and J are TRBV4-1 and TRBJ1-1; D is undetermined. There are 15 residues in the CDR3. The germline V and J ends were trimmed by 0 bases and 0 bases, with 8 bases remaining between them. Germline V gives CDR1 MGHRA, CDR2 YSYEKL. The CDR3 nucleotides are TGCGCCAGCAGCCAAGAGAGGTTCATGAACACTGAAGCTTTCTTT. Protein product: CASSQERFMNTEAFF.

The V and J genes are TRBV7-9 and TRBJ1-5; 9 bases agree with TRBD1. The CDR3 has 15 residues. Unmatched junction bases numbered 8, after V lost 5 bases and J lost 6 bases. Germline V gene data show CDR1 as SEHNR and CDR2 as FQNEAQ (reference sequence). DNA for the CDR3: TGTGCCAGCAGCCCCTGGACAGGGGTCAGTCAGCCCCAGCATTTT. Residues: CASSPWTGVSQPQHF.

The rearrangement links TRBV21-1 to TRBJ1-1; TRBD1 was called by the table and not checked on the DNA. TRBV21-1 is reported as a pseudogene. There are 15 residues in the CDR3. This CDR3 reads CASRFQQGLGTEAFF. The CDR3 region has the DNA TGTGCCAGCAGATTCCAACAGGGTTTGGGCACTGAAGCTTTCTTT.

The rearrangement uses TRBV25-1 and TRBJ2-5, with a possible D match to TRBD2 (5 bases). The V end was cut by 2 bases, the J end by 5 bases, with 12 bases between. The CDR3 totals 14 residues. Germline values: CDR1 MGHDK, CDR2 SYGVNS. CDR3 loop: CASSETNGEETQYF. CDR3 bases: TGTGCCAGCAGTGAAACGAACGGGGAGGAGACCCAGTACTTC.

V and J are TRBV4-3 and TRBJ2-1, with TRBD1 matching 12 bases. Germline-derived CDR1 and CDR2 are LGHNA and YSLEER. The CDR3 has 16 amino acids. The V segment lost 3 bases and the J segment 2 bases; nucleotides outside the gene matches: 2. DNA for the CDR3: TGCGCCAGCAGCCAGGGACAGGGGGCAGCCTACAATGAGCAGTTCTTC. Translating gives CASSQGQGAAYNEQFF.

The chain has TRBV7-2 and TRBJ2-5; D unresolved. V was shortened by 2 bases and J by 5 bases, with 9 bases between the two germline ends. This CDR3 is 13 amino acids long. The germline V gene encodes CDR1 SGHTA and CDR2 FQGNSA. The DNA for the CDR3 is TGTGCCAGCAGCTTAACACCCGGGGAGACCCAGTACTTC. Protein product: CASSLTPGETQYF. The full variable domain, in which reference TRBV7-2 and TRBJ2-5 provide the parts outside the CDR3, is GAGVSQSPSNKVTEKGKDVELRCDPISGHTALYWYRQSLGQGLEFLIYFQGNSAPDKSGLPSDRFSAERTGGSVSTLTIQRTQQEDSAVYLCASSLTPGETQYFGPGTRLLVL.

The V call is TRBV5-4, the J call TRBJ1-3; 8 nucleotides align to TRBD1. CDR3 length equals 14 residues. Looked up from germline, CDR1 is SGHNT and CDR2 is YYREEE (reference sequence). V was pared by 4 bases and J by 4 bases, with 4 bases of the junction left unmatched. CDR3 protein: CASSSGTGGNTIYF. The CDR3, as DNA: TGTGCCAGCAGCAGCGGGACAGGCGGAAACACCATATATTTT. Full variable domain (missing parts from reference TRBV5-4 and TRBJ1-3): ETGVTQSPTHLIKTRGQQVTLRCSSQSGHNTVSWYQQALGQGPQFIFQYYREEENGRGNFPPRFSGLQFPNYSSELNVNALELDDSALYLCASSSGTGGNTIYFGEGSWLTVV.

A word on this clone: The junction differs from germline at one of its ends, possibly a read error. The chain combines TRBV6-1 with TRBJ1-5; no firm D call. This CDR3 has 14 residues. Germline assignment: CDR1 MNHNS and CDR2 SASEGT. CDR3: CASSEHLPTIIMYF. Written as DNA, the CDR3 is TGTGCCAGCAGTGAACATCTCCCGACAATCATCATGTATTTT.